The 7 T cell receptor beta chains below come from one sample, sequenced in a study of CD8+CD57+ T cells in acquired aplastic anemia. Genomic DNA, serving as template, underwent TCR beta VDJ and CDR3 profiling. TCRdb reprocessed the reads with MiXCR, giving one entry per CDR3 protein. The sample includes 150,000 to 200,000 distinct CDR3 sequences, around 48% seen only once; the top ten take 0.85% to 1.2%. All sequencing subjects had displayed CD8+CD57+ cell expansion on flow cytometry. The source material was sorted CD4+, CD8+, or CD8+CD57+ T cells (not recorded which) from PBMCs. These receptor sequences come from a human donor with aplastic anemia.

The gene calls are TRBV24-1 and TRBJ1-2; 8 bases agree with TRBD1. Trimming cost V 0 bases and J 8 bases; bases outside gene matches: 4. The CDR3 contains 14 residues. The germline gives CDR1 KGHDR, CDR2 SFDVKD. CDR3: CATSDLQSGGGYTF. The CDR3 DNA follows: TGTGCCACCAGTGATTTGCAGTCAGGGGGCGGCTACACCTTC.

The chain links TRBV7-3 to TRBJ2-1; 8 nucleotides line up with TRBD2. Germline values: CDR1 SGHTA, CDR2 FQGTGA. Losses at the gene ends were 2 bases for V and 2 bases for J; bases not matched to a gene: 5. The CDR3 covers 16 residues. Here the CDR3 DNA reads TGTGCCAGCAGCTTAGCGTTCGGGGGGGCCTACAATGAGCAGTTCTTC. This translates into CASSLAFGGAYNEQFF.

This clonotype was seen at least ten times. J is TRBJ1-4 and V is TRBV20-1, with D maybe TRBD1 (5 bases). The CDR3 contains 16 residues. Germline-derived CDR1 and CDR2 are DFQATT and SNEGSKA (reference sequence). Trimming took off 1 base at V and 2 bases at J, with 14 bases between the two ends. The CDR3 loop is CSARGLSGVTNEKLFF. The CDR3 DNA reads as TGCAGTGCTAGAGGGTTATCGGGGGTGACTAATGAAAAACTGTTTTTT.

The sample holds many counts of this clonotype. The V call is TRBV19, the J call TRBJ2-3; a weak D match, TRBD2 (6 bases). Germline-derived CDR1 and CDR2 are LNHDA and SQIVND (reference sequence). V was shortened by 9 bases and J by 0 bases, with 13 bases between the two germline ends. The CDR3 runs 14 residues. The CDR3 loop reads CASKGLASTDTQYF. In DNA, the CDR3 is TGTGCCAGCAAGGGACTCGCTAGCACAGATACGCAGTATTTT.

As for this clonotype: An end of the junction does not agree with germline; a read error may underlie this. The V and J genes are TRBV20-1 and TRBJ2-2; TRBD1 aligns across 8 bases. From germline, CDR1 is DFQATT and CDR2 SNEGSKA (reference sequence). This CDR3 contains 15 residues. The CDR3 here is CSYIRGQGWVGEPFF. Written as DNA, the CDR3 is TGCAGTTACATACGTGGACAGGGCTGGGTCGGGGAGCCGTTTTTT.

The CDR3 here is CATSAAGKKVNYGYTF. The CDR3 DNA follows: TGTGCCACCAGCGCCGCGGGGAAGAAGGTTAACTATGGCTACACCTTC. The genes are TRBV24-1 and TRBJ1-2; D is ambiguous. CDR1 is KGHDR and CDR2 is SFDVKD in the germline V gene. CDR3 length: 16 residues. The ends were cut back, 7 bases at V and 1 base at J, with 18 bases in the middle.

The chain links TRBV20-1 to TRBJ2-1; 7 positions match TRBD2. Germline trimming cut 3 bases from V and 4 bases from J; bases unmatched to any gene: 6. Germline CDR1 reads DFQATT; CDR2 reads SNEGSKA (reference sequence). The CDR3 spans 14 residues. CDR3 amino acids: CSASPGRGYNEQFF. The CDR3 nucleotides read TGCAGTGCTAGTCCAGGGAGGGGATACAATGAGCAGTTCTTC.